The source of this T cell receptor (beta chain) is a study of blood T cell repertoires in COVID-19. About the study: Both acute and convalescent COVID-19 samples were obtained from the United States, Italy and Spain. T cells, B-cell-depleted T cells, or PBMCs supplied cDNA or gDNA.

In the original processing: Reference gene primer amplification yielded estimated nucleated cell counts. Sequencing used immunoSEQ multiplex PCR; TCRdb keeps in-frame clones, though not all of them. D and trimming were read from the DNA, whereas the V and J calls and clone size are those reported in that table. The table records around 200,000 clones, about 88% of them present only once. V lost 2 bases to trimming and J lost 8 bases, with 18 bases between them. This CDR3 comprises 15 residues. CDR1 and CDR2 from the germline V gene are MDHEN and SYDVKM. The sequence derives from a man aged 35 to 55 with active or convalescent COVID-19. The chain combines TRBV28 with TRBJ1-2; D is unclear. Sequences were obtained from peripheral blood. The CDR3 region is CASSLGRFRGVGYTF. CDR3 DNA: TGTGCCAGCAGTTTAGGCAGATTCCGAGGTGTCGGCTACACCTTC.